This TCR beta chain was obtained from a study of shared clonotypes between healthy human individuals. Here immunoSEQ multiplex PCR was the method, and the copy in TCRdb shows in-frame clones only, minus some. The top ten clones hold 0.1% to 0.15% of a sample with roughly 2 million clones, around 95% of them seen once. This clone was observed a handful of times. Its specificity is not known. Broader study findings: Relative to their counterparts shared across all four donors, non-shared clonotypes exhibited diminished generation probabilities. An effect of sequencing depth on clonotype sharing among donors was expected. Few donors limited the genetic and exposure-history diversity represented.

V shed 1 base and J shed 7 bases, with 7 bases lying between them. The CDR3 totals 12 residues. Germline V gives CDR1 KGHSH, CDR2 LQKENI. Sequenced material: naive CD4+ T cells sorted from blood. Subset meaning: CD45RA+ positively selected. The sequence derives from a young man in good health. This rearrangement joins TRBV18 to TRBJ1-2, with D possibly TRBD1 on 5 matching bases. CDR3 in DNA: TGTGCCAGCTCACCACTCGGGGCTGGCTACACCTTC. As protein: CASSPLGAGYTF.